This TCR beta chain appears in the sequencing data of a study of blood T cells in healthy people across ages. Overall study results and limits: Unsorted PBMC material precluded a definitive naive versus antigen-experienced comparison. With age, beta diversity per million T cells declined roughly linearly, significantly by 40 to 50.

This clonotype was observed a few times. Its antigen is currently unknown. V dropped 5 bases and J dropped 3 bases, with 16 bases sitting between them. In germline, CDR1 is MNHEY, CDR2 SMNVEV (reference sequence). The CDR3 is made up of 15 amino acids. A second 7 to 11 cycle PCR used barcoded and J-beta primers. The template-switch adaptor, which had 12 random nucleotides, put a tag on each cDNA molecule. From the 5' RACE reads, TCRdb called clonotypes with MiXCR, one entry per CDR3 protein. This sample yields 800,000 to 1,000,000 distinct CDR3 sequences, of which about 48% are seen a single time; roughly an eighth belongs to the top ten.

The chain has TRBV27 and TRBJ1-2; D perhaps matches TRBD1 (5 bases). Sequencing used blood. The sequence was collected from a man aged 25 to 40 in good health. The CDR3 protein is CASSRPSTGDYGYTF. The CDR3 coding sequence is TGTGCCAGCAGTCGACCTAGTACGGGGGACTATGGCTACACCTTC.